This TCR beta chain emerged from a study of T cell changes during pregnancy in multiple sclerosis. Produced via immunoSEQ multiplex PCR; TCRdb's table is partial and in-frame only. The sample includes approximately 97,000 clones, roughly 91% seen only once; the top ten take around 1.8%. Looked up from germline, CDR1 is KGHSH and CDR2 is LQKENI. The V and J ends lost 6 bases and 3 bases respectively, with 12 bases between them. The CDR3 runs to 14 residues. The receptor's source is a female donor in good health, enrolled as a control in a pregnancy study. The chain joins TRBV18 to TRBJ1-5; D gene uncertain. The source was peripheral blood, collected after pregnancy. CDR3 bases: TGTGCCAGCTCGCCCGGGGATTCCAATCAGCCCCAGCATTTT. The encoded protein is CASSPGDSNQPQHF.